This TCR beta chain appears in the sequencing data of a study of shared clonotypes between healthy human individuals (dated by TCRdb to the early 2020s). The study in broad terms: Three men and two women, aged 18 to 49 years, made up the cohort. For each donor, CD4 naive and CD4 memory were each given three plates, CD8 naive was given two plates, and CD8 memory was given one plate. Blood TCR repertoires of five healthy adults were deeply sequenced to estimate repertoire size and the extent of clonotype sharing between individuals. Different laboratories and diverse techniques were used to prepare libraries and sequence TCR repertoires, to increase sequencing depth and limit assay-specific biases. Leukapheresis yielded between about 0.9 and 8.9 billion PBMCs per donor.

Using the deep immunoSEQ assay, TCR CDR3 regions were amplified from genomic DNA by multiplex PCR. Genomic DNA extracted from each cell subset was distributed evenly over all wells of several immunoSEQ 96-well plates, and each plate served as one replicate. For sorted subsets, 200 to 250 ng genomic DNA, equal to tens of thousands of T cell genomes, was loaded into each replicate PCR. Purified libraries were measured with a Qubit 3.0 fluorometer, size-checked on a Bioanalyzer 2100, and measured again with the KAPA Library Quantification kit. Every immunoSEQ 96-well plate was sequenced on a separate single-read 150-cycle Illumina NextSeq 550 flow cell. The authors processed their data as follows. Because the immunoSEQ output included only junctional sequences and no quality scores, the filtering could not be the same as the filtering used for full-length reads. Sequences were annotated with PyIR, a Python wrapper for IgBLAST v1.9, and V/J genes and CDR3 were assigned using IMGT germline references. Reads were filtered out if the reads had weak V/J assignments (E-value above 1e-6), no CDR3, stop codons, out-of-frame junctions, or ambiguous translated residues. V3J clonotypes were defined as sequences sharing an identical inferred V gene, J gene, and CDR3 amino acid sequence. The percentage overlap between two repertoires was calculated by dividing the number of shared unique clonotypes by the size of the smaller repertoire. Three approaches were used to assess repertoire richness: RTK rarefaction, the Chao1 estimator, and Recon v2.1 estimates of unobserved clonotypes. Generation probabilities were computed with OLGA for all TCRbeta clonotypes obtained by the gDNA method from several donors. TCRdb provides this immuneACCESS table in a form limited to in-frame rearrangements. Some clones are lacking; in checked studies, under half of them reflect an unresolved V gene, and why the rest are absent is not known. V and J calls and clone size are given by that table; D and trimming were obtained from the DNA. The sample records more than 2 million clones, about 93% of which are singletons. The ten top clones hold roughly 1.7% of the sample.

The CDR3, cysteine through phenylalanine, is 15 amino acids long. The kept DNA is CDR3 alone, 45 bases in frame from the first base. According to the germline V gene, CDR1 reads MGHRA and CDR2 reads YSYEKL. V is clipped by 4 bases and J by 4 bases, and the sequence between their germline boundaries is 14 bases long. Of note for this clone: Its antigen is currently not known. No qualities accompany the bases; no much larger clone lies one base away.

CD8 naive samples were obtained by positive selection for CCR7 among CD45RO-negative cells, yielding a CD45RA+CCR7+ population from which TemRA cells were excluded. The donors were healthy, HIV-negative adults with no recently reported acute infections or vaccinations. All donors were Caucasian adults living in Nashville, Tennessee, USA. Blood was collected by leukapheresis, and PBMCs were isolated by Ficoll-Histopaque density gradient centrifugation and then cryopreserved in liquid nitrogen vapor phase. Analytical flow cytometry was used to check the purity and quantity of every magnetically sorted T cell population. Each sorted fraction had its genomic DNA isolated and then quantified by UV absorbance on a Nanodrop 2000c. What the study reported, not specific to this receptor: Pairwise subsampling indicated that sequencing depth was expected to affect the degree of clonotype sharing among donors. Sampling was limited to blood, and TCR repertoires in tissue likely differ from TCR repertoires in blood. Estimated clonotype richness was generally larger for naive than for memory subsets. Even with the large sequencing depth, rarefaction of the sorted-subset datasets indicated that sequencing was incomplete. The small number of donors limited the genetic and exposure-history diversity represented. Clonotypes shared by all four sorted-subset donors showed higher generation probabilities than non-shared clonotypes. When a few donors were compared, the shared fraction of clonotypes was about 5% for naive CD4, 3% to 4% for naive CD8, about 2.4% for memory CD4, and about 0.36% for memory CD8.

The TCR originated in a man between 18 and 29 years old in good health. Some clones in this sample may be carry-over from other donors' samples. The material sequenced was naive CD8+ T cells from PBMCs. The sample's cell subset or site label, in plain terms: CD45RA+CCR7+. Rearrangement joined TRBV4-1 to TRBJ1-3; the D gene cannot be resolved reliably. The DNA is TGCGCCAGCAGCCGCGACCGGGTCGCAGGAAACACCATATATTTT. It translates as CASSRDRVAGNTIYF.